This TCR beta chain was obtained from a study of cytomegalovirus exposure and HLA in healthy donors. Germline V gene lookup returns CDR1 SGDLS and CDR2 YYNGEE. Trimming pared 4 bases from V and 1 base from J, leaving 14 bases between. The CDR3 is 15 amino acids. Some clones are missing from TCRdb's copy, which holds only in-frame ones; the method was immunoSEQ multiplex PCR. Counted here are about 160,000 clones, approximately 88% occurring once; the ten biggest clones make up 10% to 13%. The donors formed part of the approximately 120-subject validation cohort, distinct from the roughly 600-subject first cohort.

The sequencing input was PBMCs. The V gene is TRBV9, the J gene TRBJ2-5, with D perhaps matching TRBD2 (5 bases). The receptor was isolated from a man aged 25-40 years in good health and CMV-seropositive. The CDR3 bases are TGTGCCAGCAGCTTATACTCGGGGTTCCAAGAGACCCAGTACTTC. Encoded protein: CASSLYSGFQETQYF.